The 13 T cell receptor beta chains in this list originate from one sample, sequenced in a study of OX40 agonist ivuxolimab in advanced cancers. The method was immunoSEQ multiplex PCR; TCRdb's version includes in-frame clones alone and lacks a portion of them. The sample carries tens of thousands of clones, about 90% recorded once. Sequences were derived from CD4+ or CD8+ T cells sorted from blood, sampled in a trial of the OX40 agonist ivuxolimab. These receptors all stem from an adult with an advanced solid tumor such as melanoma, head and neck, liver or kidney cancer.

This sequence joins TRBV6-5 and TRBJ2-1; 10 positions agree with TRBD2. The CDR3 is made up of 14 amino acids. The germline CDR1 and CDR2 sequences are MNHEY and SVGAGI. Trimming took 5 bases from V and 5 from J; bases not matched to a gene: 3. The CDR3 nucleotides read TGTGCCAGCAGTCCTAGCGGGAGCCACAATGAGCAGTTCTTC. Translation: CASSPSGSHNEQFF.

The chain carries TRBV2 and TRBJ2-7; 8 positions match TRBD1. Germline CDR1 is SNHLY and CDR2 is FYNNEI. The junction had 11 bases not matched to a gene; V was cut back by 4 bases and J by 6 bases. The CDR3 extends over 15 amino acids. CDR3 nucleotides: TGTGCCAGCAGTGTGGGACAGGCCTCCGGTACCGAGCAGTACTTC. The encoded protein is CASSVGQASGTEQYF.

The V and J genes are TRBV30 and TRBJ2-3; 13 nucleotides agree with TRBD2. Germline CDR1 GTSNPN, CDR2 SVGIG (reference sequence). The CDR3 is made up of 19 amino acids. V dropped 4 bases and J dropped 2; count of bases not matched to a gene: 15. This chain's CDR3 is CAWMDRYGTSGNDTDTQYF. The CDR3 DNA sequence: TGTGCCTGGATGGACAGATATGGGACTAGCGGGAACGACACAGATACGCAGTATTTT.

The rearrangement links TRBV5-5 to TRBJ1-5; tentative D call: TRBD1 (6 bases). This CDR3 is built from 14 residues. V lost 4 bases, J lost 4 bases, and 12 bases lay in between. Germline CDR1 and CDR2: SGHKS and YYEKEE (reference sequence). The CDR3, as DNA: TGTGCCAGCAGCATAGGACAGAATAATCAGCCCCAGCATTTT. This sequence encodes CASSIGQNNQPQHF.

This clone is a singleton in its sample. The chain recombines TRBV6-5 with TRBJ2-1; 9 nucleotides align to TRBD1. V was clipped by 5 bases and J by 8 bases; unmatched bases: 4. The CDR3 is made up of 13 amino acids. Germline V CDR1 and CDR2: MNHEY, SVGAGI. For the CDR3, the DNA is TGTGCCAGCAGTAAAGACAGGGGGTATGAGCAGTTCTTC. This translates into CASSKDRGYEQFF.

The rearrangement joins TRBV27 to TRBJ1-5, with D unresolved. Germline CDR1 MNHEY, CDR2 SMNVEV (reference sequence). V was clipped by 2 bases and J by 5 bases, with 13 bases between them. There are 15 residues in the CDR3. In DNA form, the CDR3 reads TGTGCCAGCAGTTTAGACGGACTGGGCTATCAGCCCCAGCATTTT. Encoded protein: CASSLDGLGYQPQHF.

This clone was observed a few times. This same CDR3 is encoded by further DNA sequences in the sample. The V call is TRBV7-9, the J call TRBJ1-1, with D perhaps TRBD1 (6 bases). The V end lost 1 base, the J end lost 1 base, and 7 bases lay between the germline ends. This CDR3 region has 14 residues. The germline CDR1 and CDR2 sequences are SEHNR and FQNEAQ (reference sequence). Written as DNA, the CDR3 is TGTGCCAGCAGCTTAGGGACAGCGAACACTGAAGCTTTCTTT. Amino acid sequence: CASSLGTANTEAFF.

The chain recombines TRBV6-5 with TRBJ2-7; 11 bases line up with TRBD1. V was pared by 3 bases and J by 4 bases, with 5 bases of the junction left unmatched. Germline lookup yields CDR1 MNHEY and CDR2 SVGAGI. The CDR3 is 15 amino acids. CDR3: CASSYSGTGGYEQYF. The CDR3, as DNA: TGTGCCAGCAGTTATTCCGGGACAGGGGGATACGAGCAGTACTTC.

Only one count was recorded for this clone. This chain uses TRBV18 with TRBJ2-5; 8 bases map to TRBD2. The CDR3 sequence is 14 residues long. V lost 0 bases and J lost 5; bases outside the gene matches: 2. Per germline, CDR1 KGHSH and CDR2 LQKENI. The CDR3 is CASSPPPGGETQYF. CDR3 nucleotides: TGTGCCAGCTCACCACCGCCGGGGGGGGAGACCCAGTACTTC.

The V call is TRBV6-5, the J call TRBJ1-3, with a weak D call TRBD1 (5 bases). CDR1 is MNHEY and CDR2 is SVGAGI in the germline V gene. Trimming removed 7 bases from V and 4 bases from J, with 14 bases in between. CDR3 size: 14 residues. The CDR3 loop is CASTQAGFGNTIYF. The CDR3 DNA is TGTGCCAGCACCCAGGCAGGGTTCGGAAACACCATATATTTT.

CDR3 in DNA: TGCGCCAGCAGCCAAGACGGGCGAGGCACAGATACGCAGTATTTT. The encoded protein is CASSQDGRGTDTQYF. The chain joins TRBV4-3 to TRBJ2-3; D is ambiguous. The CDR3 extends over 15 amino acids. Germline-derived CDR1 and CDR2 are LGHNA and YSLEER. The V end lost 0 bases, the J end lost 1 base, and 8 bases lay between the germline ends.

The chain links TRBV18 to TRBJ2-1; TRBD1 aligns across 11 bases. Trimming removed 3 bases from V and 12 bases from J; junction bases left unmatched: 19. The CDR3 spans 18 residues. The germline gives CDR1 KGHSH, CDR2 LQKENI. CDR3 amino acids: CASSPQGSGTGGSHGQFF. In DNA form, the CDR3 reads TGTGCCAGCTCACCTCAAGGATCCGGGACAGGGGGTTCCCATGGGCAGTTCTTC.

This clone has more than one count but fewer than ten. The gene calls are TRBV5-1 and TRBJ2-3; D is ambiguous. The V and J ends lost 2 bases and 0 bases respectively, with 7 bases between them. Germline CDR1 and CDR2: SGHRS and YFSETQ. The CDR3 spans 14 residues. This CDR3 is CASSFEQSTDTQYF. CDR3 DNA sequence: TGCGCCAGCAGCTTCGAGCAGAGCACAGATACGCAGTATTTT.